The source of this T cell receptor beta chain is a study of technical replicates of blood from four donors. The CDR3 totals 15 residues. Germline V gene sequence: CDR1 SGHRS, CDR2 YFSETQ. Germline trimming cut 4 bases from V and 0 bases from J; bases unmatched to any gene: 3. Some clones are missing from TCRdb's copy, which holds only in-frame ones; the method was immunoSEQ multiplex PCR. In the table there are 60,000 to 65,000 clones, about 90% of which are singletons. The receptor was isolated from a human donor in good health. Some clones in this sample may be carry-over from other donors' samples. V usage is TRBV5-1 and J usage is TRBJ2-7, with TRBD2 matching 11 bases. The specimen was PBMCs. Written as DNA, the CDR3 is TGCGCCAGCAGCCCAACTAGCGGGAGCTCCTACGAGCAGTACTTC. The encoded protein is CASSPTSGSSYEQYF.